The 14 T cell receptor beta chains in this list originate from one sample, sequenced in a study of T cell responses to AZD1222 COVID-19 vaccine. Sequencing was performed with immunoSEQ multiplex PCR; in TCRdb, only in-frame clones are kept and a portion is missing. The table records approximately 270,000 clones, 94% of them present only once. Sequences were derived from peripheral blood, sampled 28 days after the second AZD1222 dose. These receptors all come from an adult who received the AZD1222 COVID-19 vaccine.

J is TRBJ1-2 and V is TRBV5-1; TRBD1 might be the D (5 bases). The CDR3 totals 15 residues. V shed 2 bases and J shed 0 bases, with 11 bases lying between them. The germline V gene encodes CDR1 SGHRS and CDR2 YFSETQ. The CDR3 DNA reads TGCGCCAGCAGCTTCGACAGCAGGCCTAACTATGGCTACACCTTC. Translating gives CASSFDSRPNYGYTF.

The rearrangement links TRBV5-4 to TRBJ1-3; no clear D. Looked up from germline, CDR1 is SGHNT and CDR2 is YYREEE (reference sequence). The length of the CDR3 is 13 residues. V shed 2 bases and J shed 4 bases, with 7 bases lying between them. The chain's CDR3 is CASSFTEGNTIYF. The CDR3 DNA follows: TGTGCCAGCAGCTTTACAGAAGGAAACACCATATATTTT.

The CDR3 DNA reads TGTGCCAGCAACCTACAGGGGTATAGCACTGAAGCTTTCTTT. Its translation: CASNLQGYSTEAFF. The V call is TRBV2, the J call TRBJ1-1; 7 bases align to TRBD1. The ends lost 7 bases at V and 4 bases at J; junction bases unmatched: 9. This CDR3 is built from 14 residues. Germline loops: CDR1 SNHLY, CDR2 FYNNEI.

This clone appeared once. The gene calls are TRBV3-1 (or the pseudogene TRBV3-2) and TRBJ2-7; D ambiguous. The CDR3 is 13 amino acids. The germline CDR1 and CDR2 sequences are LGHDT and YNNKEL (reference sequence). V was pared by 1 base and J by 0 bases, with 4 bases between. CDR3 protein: CASSQVTSYEQYF. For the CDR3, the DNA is TGTGCCAGCAGCCAAGTCACCTCCTACGAGCAGTACTTC.

In DNA, the CDR3 is TGTGCCAGCAGACGTGATAGCGGGGCACAAGAGACCCAGTACTTC. Protein product: CASRRDSGAQETQYF. The chain recombines TRBV28 with TRBJ2-5, with 8 bases lining up with TRBD2. V was clipped by 6 bases and J by 2 bases; unmatched bases: 8. The CDR3 is made up of 15 amino acids. The germline V gene has CDR1 MDHEN and CDR2 SYDVKM.

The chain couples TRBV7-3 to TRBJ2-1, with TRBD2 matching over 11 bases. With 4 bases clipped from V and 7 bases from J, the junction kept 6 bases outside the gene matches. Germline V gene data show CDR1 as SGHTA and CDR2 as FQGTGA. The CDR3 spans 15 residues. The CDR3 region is CASSSFSGRGNEQFF. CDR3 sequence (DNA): TGTGCCAGCAGCTCGTTTAGCGGGAGGGGTAATGAGCAGTTCTTC. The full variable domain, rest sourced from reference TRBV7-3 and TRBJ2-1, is GAGVSQTPSNKVTEKGKYVELRCDPISGHTALYWYRQSLGQGPEFLIYFQGTGAADDSGLPNDRFFAVRPEGSVSTLKIQRTERGDSAVYLCASSSFSGRGNEQFFGPGTRLTVL.

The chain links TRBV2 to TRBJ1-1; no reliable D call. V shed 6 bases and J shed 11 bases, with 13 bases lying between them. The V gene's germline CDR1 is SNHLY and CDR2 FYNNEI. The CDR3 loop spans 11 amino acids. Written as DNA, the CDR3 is TGTGCCAGCAGCTCCGTCATGGGGGCTTTCTTT. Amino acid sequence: CASSSVMGAFF.

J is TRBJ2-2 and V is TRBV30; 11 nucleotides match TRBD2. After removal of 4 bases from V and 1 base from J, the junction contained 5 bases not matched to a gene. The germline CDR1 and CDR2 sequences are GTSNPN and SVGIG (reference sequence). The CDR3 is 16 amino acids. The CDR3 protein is CAWIPSGRLNTGELFF. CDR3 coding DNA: TGTGCCTGGATCCCTAGCGGGAGGTTGAACACCGGGGAGCTGTTTTTT. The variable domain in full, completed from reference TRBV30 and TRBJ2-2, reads SQTIHQWPATLVQPVGSPLSLECTVEGTSNPNLYWYRQAAGRGLQLLFYSVGIGQISSEVPQNLSASRPQDRQFILSSKKLLLSDSGFYLCAWIPSGRLNTGELFFGEGSRLTVL.

This CDR3 is CASSRTGPNQPQHF. CDR3 in DNA: TGTGCCAGCAGCAGGACAGGACCCAATCAGCCCCAGCATTTT. The gene calls are TRBV5-6 and TRBJ1-5; TRBD1 matches at 7 bases. CDR3 length equals 14 residues. CDR1 is SGHDT and CDR2 is YYEEEE in the germline V gene. Unmatched junction bases numbered 4, after V lost 4 bases and J lost 3 bases.

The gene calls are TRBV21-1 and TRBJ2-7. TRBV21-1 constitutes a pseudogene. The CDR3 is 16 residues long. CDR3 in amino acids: CASSDSTLGVKDEQYF. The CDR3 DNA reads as TGTGCCAGCAGCGACTCGACCCTGGGCGTGAAAGACGAGCAGTACTTC.

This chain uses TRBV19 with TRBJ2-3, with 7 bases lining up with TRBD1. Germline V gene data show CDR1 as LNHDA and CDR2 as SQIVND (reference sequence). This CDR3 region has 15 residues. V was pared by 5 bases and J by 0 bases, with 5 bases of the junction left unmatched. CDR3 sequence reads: CASSHRGGSTDTQYF. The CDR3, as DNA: TGTGCCAGTAGTCACAGGGGCGGAAGCACAGATACGCAGTATTTT.

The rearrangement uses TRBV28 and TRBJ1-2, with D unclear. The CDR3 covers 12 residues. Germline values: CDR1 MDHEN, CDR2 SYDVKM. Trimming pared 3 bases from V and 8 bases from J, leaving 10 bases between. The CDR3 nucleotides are TGTGCCAGCAGTTTTGTAGGGAACGGCTACACCTTC. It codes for CASSFVGNGYTF.

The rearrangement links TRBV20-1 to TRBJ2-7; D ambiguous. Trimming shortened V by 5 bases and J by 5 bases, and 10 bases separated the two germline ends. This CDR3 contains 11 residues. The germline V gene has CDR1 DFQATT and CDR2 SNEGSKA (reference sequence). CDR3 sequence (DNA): TGCAGTGCTGATTCCGGGCACGAGCAGTACTTC. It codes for CSADSGHEQYF.

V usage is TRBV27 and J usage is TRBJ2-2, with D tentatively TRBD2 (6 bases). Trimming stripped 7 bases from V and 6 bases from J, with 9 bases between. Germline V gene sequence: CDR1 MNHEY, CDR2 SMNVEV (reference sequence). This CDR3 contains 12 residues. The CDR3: CASKEGPGELFF. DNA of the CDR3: TGTGCCAGCAAGGAGGGGCCCGGGGAGCTGTTTTTT.